Following are 26 T cell receptor beta chains from one sample sequenced in a study of T cell responses to AZD1222 COVID-19 vaccine (dated by TCRdb to the early 2020s). The intended sense of this specimen's time point label: sample from adult after SARS-CoV-2 infection, after symptom onset. Library construction relied on the immunoSEQ multiplex PCR assay. TCRdb limited this immuneACCESS table to in-frame rearrangements with V and J called. A share of clones is missing; checked studies link under half to unresolved V genes, and the rest is unexplained. The sample table contains 140,000 to 150,000 clones; only one count was recorded for 85% to 95% of them. The leading ten clones occupy 10% to 15% of the sample. The specimen comprised peripheral blood, sampled after recovery from COVID-19. These receptors all come from an adult who had recovered from COVID-19.

V is TRBV5-1 and J is TRBJ2-7; TRBD2 agrees at 8 bases. This CDR3 is built from 14 residues. Germline V gene data show CDR1 as SGHRS and CDR2 as YFSETQ. The ends lost 2 bases at V and 6 bases at J; junction bases unmatched: 7. The CDR3 here is CASSFRGLAGEQYF. Here the CDR3 DNA reads TGCGCCAGCAGCTTCCGCGGCCTAGCGGGCGAGCAGTACTTC.

The chain uses TRBV6-6 and TRBJ2-7; either TRBD1 or TRBD2 may fit D (5 bases each). V was trimmed by 7 bases and J by 2 bases, leaving 15 bases between them. The CDR3 has 14 residues. Looked up from germline, CDR1 is MNHNY and CDR2 is SVGAGI (reference sequence). CDR3 region: CASTSPGPPYEQYF. The CDR3 DNA sequence: TGTGCCAGCACCTCGCCGGGACCGCCCTACGAGCAGTACTTC.

The chain joins TRBV5-8 to TRBJ1-4; D call uncertain. The CDR3 sequence is 12 residues long. V shed 4 bases and J shed 10 bases, with 11 bases lying between them. Germline-derived CDR1 and CDR2 are SGHTS and YDEGEE. CDR3 sequence reads: CASSLDDVKLFF. CDR3 bases: TGTGCCAGCAGCCTGGATGATGTAAAACTGTTTTTT. Combining the CDR3 with reference TRBV5-8 and TRBJ1-4 gives the whole variable domain EAGVTQSPTHLIKTRGQQATLRCSPISGHTSVYWYQQALGLGLQFLLWYDEGEERNRGNFPPRFSGRQFPNYSSELNVNALELEDSALYLCASSLDDVKLFFGSGTQLSVL.

The J gene is TRBJ2-5, the V gene TRBV5-1; D unclear. The CDR3 extends over 14 amino acids. Trimming took 0 bases from V and 1 from J, leaving 7 bases between them. Germline-derived CDR1 and CDR2 are SGHRS and YFSETQ. CDR3 DNA: TGCGCCAGCAGCTTGGGGCAGGTCCAAGAGACCCAGTACTTC. It is translated as CASSLGQVQETQYF.

The chain uses TRBV6-5 and TRBJ1-1; D ambiguous. This CDR3 is 13 amino acids long. Germline-derived CDR1 and CDR2 are MNHEY and SVGAGI. Trimming took 0 bases from V and 7 from J, leaving 9 bases between them. CDR3 DNA: TGTGCCAGCAGTTACTCAACGAGAGTTGAAGCTTTCTTT. This gives the protein CASSYSTRVEAFF.

The rearrangement joins TRBV27 to TRBJ2-4; D ambiguous. Germline CDR1 reads MNHEY; CDR2 reads SMNVEV (reference sequence). The CDR3 totals 15 residues. Trimming stripped 2 bases from V and 0 bases from J, with 8 bases between. The CDR3 loop is CASSLGPLAKNIQYF. In DNA, the CDR3 is TGTGCCAGCAGTTTAGGCCCTTTAGCCAAAAACATTCAGTACTTC.

By share, this clone ranks as medium-sized. Here the CDR3 reads CASSALAGGNTIYF. The CDR3 nucleotides are TGCGCCAGCTCGGCGTTAGCGGGTGGAAACACCATATATTTT. The V call is TRBV5-1, the J call TRBJ1-3; D is uncertain. Germline V gene data show CDR1 as SGHRS and CDR2 as YFSETQ. V was cut by 7 bases and J by 3 bases, with 14 bases left in between. The CDR3 has 14 residues.

The V call is TRBV27, the J call TRBJ2-3; 9 bases agree with TRBD1. Germline loops: CDR1 MNHEY, CDR2 SMNVEV (reference sequence). The CDR3 totals 16 residues. V lost 5 bases to trimming and J lost 5 bases; unmatched junction nucleotides: 11. CDR3 sequence reads: CASSPYRDRVIDTQYF. Written as DNA, the CDR3 is TGTGCCAGCAGTCCATACCGGGACAGGGTGATAGATACGCAGTATTTT.

The J gene is TRBJ2-7, the V gene TRBV6-5, with TRBD1 as a possible D gene (5 bases). Germline V gives CDR1 MNHEY, CDR2 SVGAGI. This CDR3 comprises 14 residues. Trimming stripped 7 bases from V and 4 bases from J, with 17 bases between. The CDR3 DNA reads TGTGCCAGCATCCGTGACAGAGCATCATACGAGCAGTACTTC. Translation gives CASIRDRASYEQYF.

J is TRBJ1-4 and V is TRBV3-1 (or the pseudogene TRBV3-2); D is unresolved. The CDR3 length is 14 residues. V gave up 4 bases and J gave up 4 bases, with 10 bases separating them. Germline V gives CDR1 LGHDT, CDR2 YNNKEL (reference sequence). Written as DNA, the CDR3 is TGTGCCAGCAGCCGGTCAGGATATAATGAAAAACTGTTTTTT. Its translation is CASSRSGYNEKLFF.

The J gene is TRBJ2-7, the V gene TRBV28; 8 bases agree with TRBD2. CDR3 size: 16 residues. The trim removed 2 bases at V and 0 bases at J, leaving 6 bases unmatched. Germline V gene sequence: CDR1 MDHEN, CDR2 SYDVKM. The CDR3 DNA sequence: TGTGCCAGCAGTTTACGGAGCGGGAGAATCTCCTACGAGCAGTACTTC. Translation: CASSLRSGRISYEQYF.

This chain links TRBV5-5 with TRBJ2-7; unclear D gene. The V end was cut by 6 bases, the J end by 3 bases, with 13 bases between. Germline CDR1 SGHKS, CDR2 YYEKEE (reference sequence). The CDR3 totals 13 residues. The DNA of the CDR3 is TGTGCCAGCACCCACCCGGACGGCTACGAGCAGTACTTC. This translates into CASTHPDGYEQYF.

This chain uses TRBV10-3 with TRBJ1-2; D perhaps matches TRBD1 (6 bases). This CDR3 comprises 14 residues. In germline, CDR1 is ENHRY, CDR2 SYGVKD. Trimming cost V 5 bases and J 5 bases, with 15 bases left between them. In DNA, the CDR3 is TGTGCCATCAGTTCACAGGGAGAGGGATATGGCTACACCTTC. Translation: CAISSQGEGYGYTF.

The gene calls are TRBV5-1 and TRBJ1-6, with D perhaps TRBD1 (5 bases). Looked up from germline, CDR1 is SGHRS and CDR2 is YFSETQ. V dropped 4 bases and J dropped 5 bases, with 7 bases sitting between them. The CDR3 extends over 13 amino acids. DNA of the CDR3: TGCGCCAGCAGCCCGGGGGATAATTCACCCCTCCACTTT. Its translation: CASSPGDNSPLHF.

The chain recombines TRBV11-2 with TRBJ2-2; D not resolved. This CDR3 contains 12 residues. V dropped 7 bases and J dropped 5 bases, with 8 bases sitting between them. Germline V CDR1 and CDR2: SGHAT, FQNNGV. For the CDR3, the DNA is TGTGCCAGCACCCGGATGACCGGGGAGCTGTTTTTT. Amino acid sequence: CASTRMTGELFF.

This clone is a singleton in its sample. The junction departs from the called germline gene at one end, perhaps through a read error. The chain recombines TRBV7-7 with TRBJ2-5; D is tentatively TRBD1 or TRBD2 (5 bases each). CDR1 and CDR2 (germline): SSHAT, FNYEAQ (reference sequence). The CDR3 totals 14 residues. The CDR3 DNA follows: TGTGCTAGCAGCTGGGGGAAATTCCAAGAGACCCAGTACTTC. It encodes CASSWGKFQETQYF.

The rearrangement links TRBV20-1 to TRBJ1-1; D gene ambiguous. Germline CDR1 and CDR2: DFQATT and SNEGSKA (reference sequence). With 3 bases removed from V and 0 bases from J, the gap between germline ends came to 11 bases. The CDR3 length is 14 residues. The CDR3 sequence is CSASVGQLNTEAFF. The CDR3 DNA reads TGCAGTGCTAGTGTCGGGCAGTTGAACACTGAAGCTTTCTTT.

CDR3 sequence: CASASPDRGTDTQYF. DNA of the CDR3: TGTGCCAGCGCCTCACCCGACAGGGGCACAGATACGCAGTATTTT. The chain has TRBV6-5 and TRBJ2-3; 7 bases are a match to TRBD1. The CDR3 contains 15 residues. V lost 8 bases, J lost 1 base, and 9 bases stayed unmatched. In germline, CDR1 is MNHEY, CDR2 SVGAGI.

V and J are TRBV27 and TRBJ1-6; tentatively, D is TRBD1 (6 bases). Per the germline V gene, CDR1 is MNHEY and CDR2 is SMNVEV (reference sequence). V lost 4 bases, J lost 7 bases, and 11 bases lay in between. This CDR3 is built from 14 residues. The CDR3 DNA follows: TGTGCCAGCAGTTGGCAGGGGTTGAATTCACCCCTCCACTTT. Its protein product is CASSWQGLNSPLHF.

The J gene is TRBJ1-1, the V gene TRBV27; D gene unclear. Per the germline V gene, CDR1 is MNHEY and CDR2 is SMNVEV (reference sequence). V lost 6 bases, J lost 1 base, and 12 bases lay in between. The CDR3 length is 14 residues. In DNA form, the CDR3 reads TGTGCCAGCAGACGTCCGGGAACGAACACTGAAGCTTTCTTT. It yields the protein CASRRPGTNTEAFF.

The chain joins TRBV30 to TRBJ2-2, with D perhaps TRBD1 or TRBD2 (5 bases each). The germline V gene has CDR1 GTSNPN and CDR2 SVGIG (reference sequence). The CDR3 is made up of 13 amino acids. Trimming pared 1 base from V and 5 bases from J, leaving 8 bases between. This CDR3 reads CAWSGGSTGELFF. In DNA form, the CDR3 reads TGTGCCTGGAGTGGGGGGTCAACCGGGGAGCTGTTTTTT. The whole variable domain, filled in from reference TRBV30 and TRBJ2-2, reads SQTIHQWPATLVQPVGSPLSLECTVEGTSNPNLYWYRQAAGRGLQLLFYSVGIGQISSEVPQNLSASRPQDRQFILSSKKLLLSDSGFYLCAWSGGSTGELFFGEGSRLTVL.

The rearrangement links TRBV4-1 to TRBJ1-5; the D gene is possibly TRBD1 (6 bases). The CDR3 is 15 residues long. CDR1 is MGHRA and CDR2 is YSYEKL in the germline V gene. Deletions cut 0 bases from V and 8 bases from J, with 14 bases between. The CDR3 spells CASSQDGRGREPQHF. CDR3 DNA: TGCGCCAGCAGCCAAGACGGCAGGGGCAGGGAGCCCCAGCATTTT.

The V call is TRBV4-1, the J call TRBJ2-7, with D perhaps TRBD1 or TRBD2 (5 bases each). This CDR3 is 15 amino acids long. In germline, CDR1 is MGHRA, CDR2 YSYEKL. The V gene lost 2 bases and the J gene lost 3 bases, with 14 bases spanning the gap. The CDR3: CASSQTWGPFYEQYF. CDR3 bases: TGCGCCAGCAGCCAAACTTGGGGACCCTTCTACGAGCAGTACTTC.

The genes are TRBV5-6 and TRBJ1-2; no reliable D call. Trimming removed 0 bases from V and 7 bases from J, with 4 bases in between. CDR1 and CDR2 (germline): SGHDT, YYEEEE. The CDR3 runs to 11 residues. DNA for the CDR3: TGTGCCAGCAGCTTGGCGACTGGCTACACCTTC. Encoded protein: CASSLATGYTF.

The count of this clone is one. The genes are TRBV6-2 or TRBV6-3 and TRBJ1-6; TRBD1 matches at 7 bases. The V gene's germline CDR1 is MNHEY and CDR2 SVGEGT. This CDR3 has 16 amino acids. Unmatched junction bases numbered 10, after V lost 5 bases and J lost 6 bases. CDR3 region: CASSNPQGVLNSPLHF. The CDR3 DNA is TGTGCCAGCAGTAACCCTCAGGGGGTCCTTAATTCACCCCTCCACTTT.

J is TRBJ2-4 and V is TRBV2, with D maybe TRBD2 (5 bases). Trimming took 5 bases from V and 0 from J, leaving 14 bases between them. The CDR3 is made up of 16 amino acids. The V gene's germline CDR1 is SNHLY and CDR2 FYNNEI. The DNA of the CDR3 is TGTGCCAGCAGTCCGGACTTTTACAAAGCCAAAAACATTCAGTACTTC. It specifies CASSPDFYKAKNIQYF.